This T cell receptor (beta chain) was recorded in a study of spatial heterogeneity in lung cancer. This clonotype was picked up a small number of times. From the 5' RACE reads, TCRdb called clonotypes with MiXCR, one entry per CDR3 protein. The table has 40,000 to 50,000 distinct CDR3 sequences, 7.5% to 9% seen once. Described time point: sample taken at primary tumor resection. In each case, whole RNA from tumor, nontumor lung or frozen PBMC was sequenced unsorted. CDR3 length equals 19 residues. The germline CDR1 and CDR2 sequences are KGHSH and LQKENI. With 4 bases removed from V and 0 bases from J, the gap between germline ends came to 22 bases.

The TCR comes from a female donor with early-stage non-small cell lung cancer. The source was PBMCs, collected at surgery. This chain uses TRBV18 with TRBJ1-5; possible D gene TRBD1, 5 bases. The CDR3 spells CASSRSAGTGIASNQPQHF. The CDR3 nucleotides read TGTGCCAGCTCACGGTCCGCGGGAACAGGCATCGCTAGCAATCAGCCCCAGCATTTT.